Described below is a single T cell receptor (beta chain) sequence and its context. The antigen remains unidentified. Amplification used 60 Vbeta primers and 13 Jbeta primers. Sequencing used immunoSEQ multiplex PCR; TCRdb keeps in-frame clones, though not all of them. This table holds over 80,000 clones, roughly 70% found once. J lost 3 bases, V lost 1 base, and 4 bases had no gene match. This CDR3 region has 16 residues. The V gene's germline CDR1 is SGHNT and CDR2 YENEEA. This record belongs to a study of cytomegalovirus exposure and HLA in healthy donors. Study-wide points: TRBV6-2, TRBV6-3 and some other V segments were excluded as indistinguishable. Likely technical artifact: a cluster of highly shared sequence variants.

The source of this sequence is a man aged 40-49 years in good health and CMV-seronegative. Sequenced sample: PBMCs. The chain is built from TRBV11-3 and TRBJ1-2; TRBD1 agrees at 11 bases. The CDR3, as DNA: TGTGCCAGCAGCTTAGGCGGACAGGGGGCTGACTATGGCTACACCTTC. Translated, it gives CASSLGGQGADYGYTF.